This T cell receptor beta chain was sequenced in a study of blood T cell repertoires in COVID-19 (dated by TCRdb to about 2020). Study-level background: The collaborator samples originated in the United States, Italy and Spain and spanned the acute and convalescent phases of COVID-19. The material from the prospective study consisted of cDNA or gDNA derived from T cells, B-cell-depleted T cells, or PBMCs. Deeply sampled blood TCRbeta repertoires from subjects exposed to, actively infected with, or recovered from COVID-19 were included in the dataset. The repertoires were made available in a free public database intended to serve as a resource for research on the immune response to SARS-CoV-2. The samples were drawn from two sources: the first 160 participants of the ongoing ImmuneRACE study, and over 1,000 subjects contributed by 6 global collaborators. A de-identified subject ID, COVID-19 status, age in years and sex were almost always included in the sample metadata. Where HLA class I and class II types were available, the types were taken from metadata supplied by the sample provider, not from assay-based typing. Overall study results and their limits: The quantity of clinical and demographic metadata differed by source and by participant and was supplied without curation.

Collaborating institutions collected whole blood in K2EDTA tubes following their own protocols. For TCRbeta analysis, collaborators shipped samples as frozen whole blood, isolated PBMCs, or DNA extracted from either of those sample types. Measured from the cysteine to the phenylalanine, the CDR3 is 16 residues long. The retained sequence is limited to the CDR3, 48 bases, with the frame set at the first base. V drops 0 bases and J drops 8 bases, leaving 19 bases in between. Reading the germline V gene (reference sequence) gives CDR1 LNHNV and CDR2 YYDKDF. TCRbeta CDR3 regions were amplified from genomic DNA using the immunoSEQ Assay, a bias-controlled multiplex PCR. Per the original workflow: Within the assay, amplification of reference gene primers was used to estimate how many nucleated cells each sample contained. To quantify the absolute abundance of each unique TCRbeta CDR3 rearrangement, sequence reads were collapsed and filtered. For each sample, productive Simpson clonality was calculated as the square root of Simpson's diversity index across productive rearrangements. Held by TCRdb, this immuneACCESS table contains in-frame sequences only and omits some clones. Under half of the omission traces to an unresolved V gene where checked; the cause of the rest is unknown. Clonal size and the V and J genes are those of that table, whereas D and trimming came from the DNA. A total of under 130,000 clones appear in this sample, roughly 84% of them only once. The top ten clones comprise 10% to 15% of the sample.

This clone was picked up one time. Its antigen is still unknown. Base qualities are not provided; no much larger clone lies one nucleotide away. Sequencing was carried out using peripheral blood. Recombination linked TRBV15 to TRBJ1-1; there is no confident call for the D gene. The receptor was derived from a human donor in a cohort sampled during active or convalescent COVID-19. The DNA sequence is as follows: TGTGCCACCAGCAGAGATCGGGCAGGAGGAGTTTTAGAAGCTTTCTTT. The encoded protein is CATSRDRAGGVLEAFF.